The 32 T cell receptor beta chains presented below share a single source sample, sequenced in a study of blood T cell repertoires in COVID-19. Method: immunoSEQ multiplex PCR; TCRdb's copy keeps in-frame clones and lacks some. The table records about 210,000 clones, over 70% of them present only once. The sequenced sample consisted of peripheral blood. The receptors here all came from a man in his fifties or sixties with active or convalescent COVID-19.

V and J are TRBV29-1 and TRBJ1-2, with D unresolved. V lost 4 bases and J lost 7, with 13 bases in between. The germline V gene encodes CDR1 SQVTM and CDR2 ANQGSEA. The length of the CDR3 is 12 residues. The chain's CDR3 is CSVVSGDGGYTF. The CDR3 DNA is TGCAGCGTTGTATCAGGTGATGGTGGCTACACCTTC.

The V call is TRBV19, the J call TRBJ2-7; weak D call: TRBD1 (5 bases). Germline CDR1 LNHDA, CDR2 SQIVND (reference sequence). The CDR3 length is 12 residues. Trimming stripped 10 bases from V and 2 bases from J, with 12 bases between. The CDR3 reads CATTDSAYEQYF. The DNA for the CDR3 is TGTGCCACGACAGATTCGGCCTACGAGCAGTACTTC.

CDR3 DNA sequence: TGCGCCAGCAGTGAGACAGGGCTAACTGGAAACACCATATATTTT. Translation gives CASSETGLTGNTIYF. This chain connects TRBV10-2 to TRBJ1-3, with D possibly matching TRBD1 (6 bases). The CDR3 runs to 15 residues. Trimming removed 2 bases at V and 2 bases at J, with 10 bases between. The V gene's germline CDR1 is WSHSY and CDR2 SAAADI.

V is TRBV6-6 and J is TRBJ2-1; perhaps TRBD1 as D (6 bases). Germline V gene lookup returns CDR1 MNHNY and CDR2 SVGAGI (reference sequence). The length of the CDR3 is 15 residues. The V end was cut by 4 bases, the J end by 5 bases, with 15 bases between. Here the CDR3 DNA reads TGTGCCAGCAGTTTCGCCGGGACATTGAACAATGAGCAGTTCTTC. This codes for CASSFAGTLNNEQFF.

CDR3 bases: TGTGCCAGCAGCCGATTTGGGACAGAGCTCACCGGGGAGCTGTTTTTT. It yields the protein CASSRFGTELTGELFF. The chain links TRBV3-1 (or the pseudogene TRBV3-2) to TRBJ2-2; 7 bases line up with TRBD1. The CDR3 consists of 16 residues. The germline CDR1 and CDR2 sequences are LGHDT and YNNKEL (reference sequence). After removal of 4 bases from V and 4 bases from J, the junction contained 9 bases not matched to a gene.

The chain employs TRBV27 and TRBJ2-3; D perhaps matches TRBD2 (5 bases). The germline gives CDR1 MNHEY, CDR2 SMNVEV (reference sequence). V lost 5 bases and J 6 bases, leaving 15 bases between the germline ends. The CDR3 is 14 amino acids. The CDR3 nucleotides read TGTGCCAGCAGTCCCCCCCCTAGCTTTGATACGCAGTATTTT. This sequence encodes CASSPPPSFDTQYF.

This clone occurred a few times. CDR3 in DNA: TGTGCCAGCAGTGAAGTGCTCAGTGGCTACACCTTC. This encodes CASSEVLSGYTF. The rearrangement joins TRBV2 to TRBJ1-2; D is uncertain. The germline V gene encodes CDR1 SNHLY and CDR2 FYNNEI. Trimming stripped 1 base from V and 7 bases from J, with 7 bases between. The CDR3 spans 12 residues.

The CDR3 DNA reads TGTGCCAGCAGTTTAGCCGATAGTTATACTGAAGCTTTCTTT. Translated: CASSLADSYTEAFF. The V and J genes are TRBV27 and TRBJ1-1; D gene unclear. V gave up 2 bases and J gave up 5 bases, with 12 bases separating them. Germline V gives CDR1 MNHEY, CDR2 SMNVEV (reference sequence). The CDR3 covers 14 residues.

This clone appeared a single time. The genes are TRBV5-1 and TRBJ1-1; D possibly corresponds to TRBD1 (6 bases). The CDR3 runs to 16 residues. Germline assignment: CDR1 SGHRS and CDR2 YFSETQ. V was pared by 2 bases and J by 5 bases, with 19 bases between. CDR3 residues: CASSFLLGGVETEAFF. The DNA for the CDR3 is TGCGCCAGCAGCTTCCTCTTAGGGGGGGTCGAAACTGAAGCTTTCTTT.

The chain is built from TRBV5-4 and TRBJ1-2; 7 bases agree with TRBD1. Germline loops: CDR1 SGHNT, CDR2 YYREEE (reference sequence). The CDR3 has 14 residues. Unmatched junction bases numbered 7, after V lost 4 bases and J lost 4 bases. This CDR3 reads CASSPGTVVYGYTF. The CDR3 DNA follows: TGTGCCAGCAGCCCCGGGACAGTTGTCTATGGCTACACCTTC.

This rearrangement joins TRBV11-2 to TRBJ2-1; the D gene is possibly TRBD2 (6 bases). Germline assignment: CDR1 SGHAT and CDR2 FQNNGV. V dropped 3 bases and J dropped 6 bases, with 15 bases sitting between them. CDR3 length: 15 residues. For the CDR3, the DNA is TGTGCCAGCAGCTTGGGGAGGCGGTTGTCCAATGAGCAGTTCTTC. Translation gives CASSLGRRLSNEQFF.

V and J are TRBV2 and TRBJ2-7, with D maybe TRBD1 (5 bases). The germline V and J ends were trimmed by 3 bases and 6 bases, with 12 bases remaining between them. Germline V CDR1 and CDR2: SNHLY, FYNNEI. CDR3 length equals 13 residues. CDR3 bases: TGTGCCAGCAGTGACCTAATAGACAGCGAGCAGTACTTC. It translates to CASSDLIDSEQYF.

The sample holds one count of this clone. This chain uses TRBV19 with TRBJ1-5, with D maybe TRBD1 (5 bases). There are 13 residues in the CDR3. The germline gives CDR1 LNHDA, CDR2 SQIVND (reference sequence). Trimming stripped 6 bases from V and 7 bases from J, with 13 bases between. For the CDR3, the DNA is TGTGCCAGTAGGGCGAGGGGAGGACAGCCCCAGCATTTT. This translates into CASRARGGQPQHF. The variable domain in full, completed from reference TRBV19 and TRBJ1-5, reads DGGITQSPKYLFRKEGQNVTLSCEQNLNHDAMYWYRQDPGQGLRLIYYSQIVNDFQKGDIAEGYSVSREKKESFPLTVTSAQKNPTAFYLCASRARGGQPQHFGDGTRLSIL.

This chain links TRBV6-4 with TRBJ1-6, with D uncertain. Germline-derived CDR1 and CDR2 are MRHNA and SNTAGT. The ends were cut back, 11 bases at V and 3 bases at J, with 11 bases in the middle. This CDR3 contains 13 residues. The CDR3 bases are TGTGCCGGCCGGGTCTTCTATAATTCACCCCTCCACTTT. The encoded protein is CAGRVFYNSPLHF.

The rearrangement links TRBV7-2 to TRBJ1-6; D call uncertain. Germline CDR1 reads SGHTA; CDR2 reads FQGNSA. The CDR3 spans 13 residues. The V gene lost 4 bases and the J gene lost 14 bases, with 15 bases spanning the gap. The CDR3 nucleotides read TGTGCCAGCAGCTCCTGGACGGGAAGGGCCCTCCACTTT. Its protein is CASSSWTGRALHF.

The rearrangement uses TRBV29-1 and TRBJ2-3; possibly TRBD1 for D (6 bases). V lost 3 bases and J 4 bases, leaving 32 bases between the germline ends. This CDR3 contains 20 residues. CDR1 and CDR2 (germline): SQVTM, ANQGSEA. The CDR3 is CSVEYIQGQGPSLKPDTQYF. Written as DNA, the CDR3 is TGCAGCGTTGAGTACATCCAGGGGCAAGGCCCAAGCCTCAAGCCAGATACGCAGTATTTT.

The rearrangement uses TRBV24-1 and TRBJ1-2; a weak D match, TRBD1 (5 bases). The length of the CDR3 is 15 residues. The germline V gene has CDR1 KGHDR and CDR2 SFDVKD. Trimming left V 1 base short and J 9 bases short, with 17 bases between. The CDR3 loop is CATSDFTPEEGRYTF. CDR3 bases: TGTGCCACCAGTGATTTCACCCCGGAGGAGGGACGCTACACCTTC.

V gene TRBV5-6 combines with J gene TRBJ1-1, with 8 bases identical to TRBD1. With 2 bases clipped from V and 8 bases from J, the junction kept 2 bases outside the gene matches. Per germline, CDR1 SGHDT and CDR2 YYEEEE. The CDR3 is 12 residues long. CDR3 in amino acids: CASSFRDREAFF. In DNA form, the CDR3 reads TGTGCCAGCAGCTTTCGGGACAGGGAAGCTTTCTTT.

This clone was found once. The chain employs TRBV29-1 and TRBJ2-1; 13 nucleotides align to TRBD2. Germline V lookup: CDR1 SQVTM, CDR2 ANQGSEA. V shed 7 bases, J shed 7 bases, and the junction held 4 bases outside the gene matches. There are 13 residues in the CDR3. CDR3: CSALAGGPNEQFF. In DNA form, the CDR3 reads TGCAGCGCACTAGCGGGAGGGCCAAATGAGCAGTTCTTC.

The chain couples TRBV30 to TRBJ1-1; no reliable D call. The germline CDR1 and CDR2 sequences are GTSNPN and SVGIG (reference sequence). The V end lost 4 bases, the J end lost 4 bases, and 10 bases lay between the germline ends. The CDR3 is 12 residues long. The CDR3 is CAWNHPSTEAFF. The CDR3 nucleotides read TGTGCCTGGAATCACCCCAGCACTGAAGCTTTCTTT.

The chain is built from TRBV7-9 and TRBJ1-1; D is perhaps TRBD1 (5 bases). This CDR3 is built from 16 residues. Trimming stripped 3 bases from V and 3 bases from J, with 17 bases between. CDR1 is SEHNR and CDR2 is FQNEAQ in the germline V gene (reference sequence). The CDR3 reads CASSFPGRGRDTEAFF. The CDR3 nucleotides read TGTGCCAGCAGCTTCCCCGGCCGGGGGAGGGACACTGAAGCTTTCTTT. The full variable domain, rest sourced from reference TRBV7-9 and TRBJ1-1, is DTGVSQNPRHKITKRGQNVTFRCDPISEHNRLYWYRQTLGQGPEFLTYFQNEAQLEKSRLLSDRFSAERPKGSFSTLEIQRTEQGDSAMYLCASSFPGRGRDTEAFFGQGTRLTVV.

This sequence joins TRBV5-6 and TRBJ1-2; D perhaps matches TRBD1 (5 bases). CDR3 length: 15 amino acids. Germline V gene sequence: CDR1 SGHDT, CDR2 YYEEEE. The ends were cut back, 4 bases at V and 4 bases at J, with 17 bases in the middle. The CDR3 region has the DNA TGTGCCAGCAGCCCCGACCCCCAGGGCCCCTATGGCTACACCTTC. Protein sequence: CASSPDPQGPYGYTF.

The genes are TRBV11-2 and TRBJ2-1; D perhaps matches TRBD2 (5 bases). With 1 base removed from V and 5 bases from J, the gap between germline ends came to 15 bases. Germline CDR1 SGHAT, CDR2 FQNNGV. The CDR3 has 16 amino acids. The CDR3 bases are TGTGCCAGCAGCTTAGGATCCGGACGGAGGAACAATGAGCAGTTCTTC. It specifies CASSLGSGRRNNEQFF.

The genes are TRBV29-1 and TRBJ1-2, with no clear D. This CDR3 is 11 amino acids long. The germline gives CDR1 SQVTM, CDR2 ANQGSEA. V was clipped by 3 bases and J by 5 bases, with 7 bases between them. CDR3: CSVDPGYGYTF. CDR3 nucleotide sequence: TGCAGCGTTGACCCAGGATATGGCTACACCTTC.

This chain links TRBV27 with TRBJ1-2; D is possibly TRBD1 (6 bases). The CDR3 is 15 amino acids. Germline lookup yields CDR1 MNHEY and CDR2 SMNVEV (reference sequence). V was cut by 5 bases and J by 0 bases, with 13 bases left in between. CDR3 loop: CASSPGQYTNYGYTF. Here the CDR3 DNA reads TGTGCCAGCAGTCCTGGACAGTATACTAACTATGGCTACACCTTC.

This chain joins TRBV18 and TRBJ1-2, with D possibly TRBD1 on 5 matching bases. The germline V and J ends were trimmed by 3 bases and 6 bases, with 14 bases remaining between them. The CDR3 has 14 residues. Germline V gene data show CDR1 as KGHSH and CDR2 as LQKENI. CDR3 in amino acids: CASSPRGREDGYTF. The DNA of the CDR3 is TGTGCCAGCTCACCCCGTGGCAGGGAGGATGGCTACACCTTC.

This sequence joins TRBV5-1 and TRBJ1-2; D call uncertain. The CDR3 length is 15 residues. V lost 0 bases and J lost 1, with 10 bases in between. CDR1 and CDR2 (germline): SGHRS, YFSETQ. For the CDR3, the DNA is TGCGCCAGCAGCTTGGGAACAGACGGTAACTATGGCTACACCTTC. This translates into CASSLGTDGNYGYTF.

V is TRBV27 and J is TRBJ1-2, with TRBD1 as a possible D gene (6 bases). The CDR3 totals 14 residues. Trimming pared 6 bases from V and 4 bases from J, leaving 15 bases between. The germline gives CDR1 MNHEY, CDR2 SMNVEV (reference sequence). CDR3 sequence reads: CASRLQGSGYGYTF. CDR3 nucleotide sequence: TGTGCCAGCAGGCTGCAGGGGAGTGGCTATGGCTACACCTTC.

The gene calls are TRBV1 and TRBJ1-2; TRBD1 is the table's D call, not checked against the DNA. TRBV1 is assigned pseudogene status. The CDR3 loop spans 14 amino acids. The CDR3 region is CTSSQVQGTNGYTF. CDR3 DNA sequence: TGCACCAGCAGCCAAGTACAGGGTACGAATGGCTACACCTTC.

This rearrangement joins TRBV5-1 to TRBJ2-7, with 7 bases aligning to TRBD1. V shed 8 bases and J 2 bases; nucleotides not matched to a gene: 13. CDR1 SGHRS and CDR2 YFSETQ come from the germline V gene. This CDR3 has 15 amino acids. DNA of the CDR3: TGCGCCAGTAGCCCTCGTGGGACAGCAACCTACGAGCAGTACTTC. Residues: CASSPRGTATYEQYF.

The rearrangement joins TRBV6-2 or TRBV6-3 to TRBJ2-7; 10 nucleotides align to TRBD2. The CDR3 consists of 15 residues. Germline V lookup: CDR1 MNHEY, CDR2 SVGEGT. J was trimmed by 3 bases and V by 0 bases; bases with no gene match: 2. This CDR3 reads CASSYSPSGGYEQYF. CDR3 in DNA: TGTGCCAGCAGTTACTCCCCTAGCGGGGGCTACGAGCAGTACTTC.

The genes are TRBV9 and TRBJ2-7, with TRBD2 matching over 8 bases. Germline-derived CDR1 and CDR2 are SGDLS and YYNGEE. The CDR3 sequence is 14 residues long. The ends lost 4 bases at V and 2 bases at J; junction bases unmatched: 5. The CDR3: CASSPGGVTYEQYF. Written as DNA, the CDR3 is TGTGCCAGCAGCCCCGGGGGGGTTACCTACGAGCAGTACTTC.